One sample yielded the 12 T cell receptor beta chains listed below, sequenced in a study of molecular identifiers for immune sequencing clone quantification. TCRdb re-analysed the PCR reads in MiXCR, keeping a single row per CDR3 protein. The sample carries under 800,000 distinct CDR3 sequences, 25% recorded once. Source material: naive CD8+ T cells from blood, with Jurkat cell RNA spiked in. Subset here: FACS-sorted CD8+CD4-CCR7+CD45RA+ naive T cells. The origin of the receptors is a human donor in good health. Some libraries in this study had Jurkat cell RNA spiked in.

This clonotype has more than one count but fewer than ten. This CDR3 is CASSSSGGNTGELFF. CDR3 sequence (DNA): TGTGCCAGCAGTAGTAGCGGGGGCAATACCGGGGAGCTGTTTTTT. The chain employs TRBV6-2 or TRBV6-3 and TRBJ2-2, with 9 nucleotides matching TRBD2. This CDR3 spans 15 amino acids. The ends lost 5 bases at V and 5 bases at J; junction bases unmatched: 6. In germline, CDR1 is MNHEY, CDR2 SVGEGT.

The chain joins TRBV10-3 to TRBJ2-7; no firm D call. Trimming removed 4 bases from V and 3 bases from J, with 7 bases in between. CDR1 is ENHRY and CDR2 is SYGVKD in the germline V gene. The CDR3 sequence is 12 residues long. CDR3 loop: CAISGGNYEQYF. CDR3 nucleotides: TGTGCCATCAGTGGGGGAAACTACGAGCAGTACTTC.

The chain joins TRBV19 to TRBJ1-5; D gene uncertain. From germline, CDR1 is LNHDA and CDR2 SQIVND (reference sequence). CDR3 length equals 12 residues. The V end was cut by 1 base, the J end by 10 bases, with 8 bases between. The chain's CDR3 is CASSIGLEPQHF. The DNA for the CDR3 is TGTGCCAGTAGTATAGGACTAGAACCCCAGCATTTT.

For this clonotype: A read error is possible here, since a much larger clone lies one base away. This chain uses TRBV7-9 with TRBJ2-5; 7 nucleotides match TRBD2. With 4 bases clipped from V and 4 bases from J, the junction kept 3 bases outside the gene matches. CDR1 and CDR2 from the germline V gene are SEHNR and FQNEAQ (reference sequence). CDR3 length: 13 amino acids. In nucleotides, the CDR3 is TGTGCCAGCAGCTCTCGGACTAGAGAGACCCAGTACTTC. Amino acid sequence: CASSSRTRETQYF.

This clonotype has ten or more counts. This chain links TRBV6-2 or TRBV6-3 with TRBJ2-6; 7 positions agree with TRBD1. The CDR3 length is 19 residues. Per the germline V gene, CDR1 is MNHEY and CDR2 is SVGEGT. With 5 bases clipped from V and 2 bases from J, the junction kept 15 bases outside the gene matches. CDR3 region: CASSPRPDRTRTGANVLTF. The DNA of the CDR3 is TGTGCCAGCAGTCCGCGCCCGGACAGGACCCGAACTGGGGCCAACGTCCTGACTTTC.

The CDR3 loop reads CASSRGGRSHNEQFF. CDR3 nucleotide sequence: TGTGCCAGTAGTAGAGGGGGTAGGTCGCACAATGAGCAGTTCTTC. The rearrangement joins TRBV19 to TRBJ2-1; possibly TRBD1 for D (6 bases). Trimming stripped 4 bases from V and 5 bases from J, with 15 bases between. The CDR3 totals 15 residues. Per germline, CDR1 LNHDA and CDR2 SQIVND (reference sequence). The variable domain in full, completed from reference TRBV19 and TRBJ2-1, reads DGGITQSPKYLFRKEGQNVTLSCEQNLNHDAMYWYRQDPGQGLRLIYYSQIVNDFQKGDIAEGYSVSREKKESFPLTVTSAQKNPTAFYLCASSRGGRSHNEQFFGPGTRLTVL.

This clonotype was found a few times. The chain carries TRBV6-2 or TRBV6-3 and TRBJ2-3, with D tentatively TRBD2 (5 bases). V lost 2 bases, J lost 7 bases, and 22 bases lay in between. Germline V gene lookup returns CDR1 MNHEY and CDR2 SVGEGT. The length of the CDR3 is 17 residues. The CDR3 coding sequence is TGTGCCAGCAGTTACGGTAGGCTAGCTGAAGGGCAGAATACGCAGTATTTT. It yields the protein CASSYGRLAEGQNTQYF.

This clonotype was seen a handful of times. This chain links TRBV25-1 with TRBJ1-5; D remains ambiguous. The CDR3 consists of 14 residues. Germline V gene data show CDR1 as MGHDK and CDR2 as SYGVNS. V was trimmed by 4 bases and J by 0 bases, leaving 7 bases between them. The CDR3 DNA is TGTGCCAGCAGTGCGGGTCGTAGCAATCAGCCCCAGCATTTT. It translates to CASSAGRSNQPQHF.

This chain uses TRBV28 with TRBJ2-7; either TRBD1 or TRBD2 may supply D (5 bases each). CDR3 length equals 15 residues. CDR1 is MDHEN and CDR2 is SYDVKM in the germline V gene. Trimming took 3 bases from V and 3 from J, leaving 15 bases between them. The CDR3 DNA reads TGTGCCAGCAGTTTTTTCACCGGGGCATTCTACGAGCAGTACTTC. It translates to CASSFFTGAFYEQYF.

The sample holds many counts of this clonotype. This chain connects TRBV4-1 to TRBJ1-2; 9 bases line up with TRBD1. From germline, CDR1 is MGHRA and CDR2 YSYEKL. With 4 bases clipped from V and 7 bases from J, the junction kept 10 bases outside the gene matches. The CDR3 totals 15 residues. The DNA of the CDR3 is TGCGCCAGCAGCCCGCTACGGGGACAGGGAACTGGCTACACCTTC. Translated: CASSPLRGQGTGYTF.

In this sample, this clonotype turned up a few times. V is TRBV27 and J is TRBJ2-7; D unclear. The CDR3 is 15 residues long. V lost 2 bases and J lost 0, with 11 bases in between. The germline CDR1 and CDR2 sequences are MNHEY and SMNVEV (reference sequence). This CDR3 is CASSLASLSSYEQYF. The CDR3, as DNA: TGTGCCAGCAGTTTAGCCAGTCTCAGCTCCTACGAGCAGTACTTC.

This clonotype has at least ten counts. The genes are TRBV11-2 and TRBJ2-2; D is uncertain. Germline CDR1 and CDR2: SGHAT and FQNNGV. Trimming took off 5 bases at V and 2 bases at J, with 18 bases between the two ends. CDR3 length: 17 amino acids. CDR3 region: CASSPNPGRSNTGELFF. CDR3 coding DNA: TGTGCCAGCAGCCCGAATCCTGGACGGTCCAACACCGGGGAGCTGTTTTTT.